A selection of T cell receptor beta chains follows, all from one sample in a study of cytomegalovirus exposure and HLA in healthy donors. The protocol was immunoSEQ multiplex PCR, while the TCRdb copy is restricted to in-frame clones and leaves out a portion. The table lists 180,000 or so clones, 65% to 85% of them singletons. Sequencing used PBMCs. The receptors were sampled from a boy aged 2-9 years in good health and CMV-seronegative. CDR3s include the opening cysteine and the closing phenylalanine or tryptophan. A D gene is named only where the DNA matches it firmly. Part of the rows lack a size; the others show once, few, many or a class for expanded clones.

abundance,d_gene,j_gene,v_gene,CDR3nt,CDR3aa
.,.,TRBJ1-6,TRBV7-9,TGTGCCAGCAGCGCAGACAGAGTCTCCTATAATTCACCCCTCCACTTT,CASSADRVSYNSPLHF
.,.,TRBJ1-6,TRBV7-3,TGTGCCAGCAGCTGGGGAGGGGGTAATTCACCCCTCCACTTT,CASSWGGGNSPLHF
few,TRBD2,TRBJ2-4,TRBV7-4,TGTGCCAGCAGCCCGGGGACTAGCGGTCTAGCCAAAAACATTCAGTACTTC,CASSPGTSGLAKNIQYF
.,.,TRBJ2-7,TRBV5-1,TGCGCCAGCAGCTTGGCCTATACAAGCGGGCCCGGCGAGCAGTACTTC,CASSLAYTSGPGEQYF
.,TRBD2,TRBJ2-1,TRBV10-2,TGCGCCAGCAGCGTTTTGGCGGGGGGCTATGAGCAGTTCTTC,CASSVLAGGYEQFF
.,TRBD2,TRBJ2-7,TRBV2,TGTGCCGGTCGGGGGGGGAGAAGATACGAGCAGTACTTC,CAGRGGRRYEQYF
few,TRBD1,TRBJ2-5,TRBV27,TGTGCCAGCTCTCCGCGACAGGGGAGTGAGACCCAGTACTTC,CASSPRQGSETQYF
once,TRBD1,TRBJ2-7,TRBV6-5,TGTGCCAGCAGTTACTCAGTCGGGACAGGGACCTACGAGCAGTACTTC,CASSYSVGTGTYEQYF
.,.,TRBJ2-2,TRBV4-1,TGCGCCAGCAGCGGACTGCTCAGGGGTTCCCGGGAGCTGTTTTTT,CASSGLLRGSRELFF
.,.,TRBJ1-1,TRBV5-1,TGCGCCAGCAGCTTGAAACAGCAGAATGAAGCTTTCTTT,CASSLKQQNEAFF
.,TRBD1,TRBJ1-3,TRBV14,TGTGCCAGCGCGTTCGGGACAGGGTTTGGAAACACCATATATTTT,CASAFGTGFGNTIYF
.,TRBD1,TRBJ1-2,TRBV27,TGTGCCAGCAGTTCCAACAGGGGGTACTATGGCTACACCTTC,CASSSNRGYYGYTF
.,TRBD1,TRBJ1-6,TRBV10-3,TGTGCCATCAGTGGTACAGGGGCAGGTTCACCCCTCCACTTT,CAISGTGAGSPLHF
.,TRBD1,TRBJ1-1,TRBV29-1,TGCAGCGTTTGGAGGGGGACAGGGGCGCCGGGCACTGAAGCTTTCTTT,CSVWRGTGAPGTEAFF
.,.,TRBJ1-3,TRBV6-5,TGTGCCAGCAGTTCCTCCAGGTTATTCTCTGGAAACACCATATATTTT,CASSSSRLFSGNTIYF
.,.,TRBJ2-7,TRBV6-1,TGTGCCAGCAGTGTCCGTAAGGGGTACGAGCAGTACTTC,CASSVRKGYEQYF
.,TRBD1,TRBJ1-2,TRBV5-4,TGTGCCAGCAGCTTGGAACAAACTACAGGGGGCGGTGGCTACACCTTC,CASSLEQTTGGGGYTF
.,.,TRBJ1-2,TRBV4-1,TGCGCCAGCAGCCAAGCCTCCGGACAGCTCTATGGCTACACCTTC,CASSQASGQLYGYTF
.,.,TRBJ1-1,TRBV5-8,TGTGCCAGCAGCTTCAGGGCAGGGTCTCCTATGAACACTGAAGCTTTCTTT,CASSFRAGSPMNTEAFF
.,.,TRBJ2-3,TRBV4-3,TGCGCCAGCAGCCAGGACGACAGGATTAGCACAGATACGCAGTATTTT,CASSQDDRISTDTQYF
.,.,TRBJ2-7,TRBV19,TGTGCCAGTAGTATTGGACAGCGTGGGTTCTACGAGCAGTACTTC,CASSIGQRGFYEQYF
.,TRBD1,TRBJ2-1,TRBV29-1,TGCAGCGTTGGGACAGGGGGCAACAATGAGCAGTTCTTC,CSVGTGGNNEQFF
once,.,TRBJ1-6,TRBV27,TGTGCCAGCAGTTTAGGGTCGGGTGAGAATTCACCCCTCCACTTT,CASSLGSGENSPLHF
.,.,TRBJ2-7,TRBV19,TGTGCCAGTAGTATCCAGCCGGGGAGGTCCTACGAGCAGTACTTC,CASSIQPGRSYEQYF
.,.,TRBJ2-7,TRBV5-4,TGTGCCAGCAGCGCGAGCTTTGTTGGCTACGAGCAGTACTTC,CASSASFVGYEQYF
.,TRBD2,TRBJ2-3,TRBV9,TGTGCCAGCAGCGTCGGCGGGGGGGGCACAGATACGCAGTATTTT,CASSVGGGGTDTQYF
.,TRBD2,TRBJ2-5,TRBV7-9,TGTGCCAGCAGCTTTAGCGGGGGGGGAGAGACCCAGTACTTC,CASSFSGGGETQYF
few,TRBD1,TRBJ2-7,TRBV9,TGTGCCAGCAGCGTAGCAGGGGACAGAGCCTACGAGCAGTACTTC,CASSVAGDRAYEQYF
once,.,TRBJ1-6,TRBV19,TGTGCCAGTAGTATCTTCAACGGGAATTCACCCCTCCACTTT,CASSIFNGNSPLHF
.,.,TRBJ2-1,TRBV4-3,TGCGCCAGCAGCCAAGGGGGAGGAGTCGTGAATGAGCAGTTCTTC,CASSQGGGVVNEQFF
.,.,TRBJ1-1,TRBV5-1,TGCGCCAGCAGCTTGGAGGGGACTCTCAATGAAGCTTTCTTT,CASSLEGTLNEAFF
.,TRBD1,TRBJ1-2,TRBV7-2,TGTGCCAGCAGCCCTCGACAGGGGGAGGATGGCTACACCTTC,CASSPRQGEDGYTF
.,TRBD2,TRBJ2-4,TRBV4-1,TGCGCCAGCAGCCAAGATCTATTAGTGGCCAGCGGGGGTAGACTAGCCAAAAACATTCAGTACTTC,CASSQDLLVASGGRLAKNIQYF
.,TRBD1,TRBJ1-4,TRBV16,TGTGCCAGCAGCCAACGGGGACAGGCCTTCGAAAAACTGTTTTTT,CASSQRGQAFEKLFF
.,TRBD2,TRBJ2-2,TRBV5-4,TGTGCCAGCAGCTTGCTCGGGGGGGTGACCGGGGAGCTGTTTTTT,CASSLLGGVTGELFF
few,TRBD1,TRBJ2-7,TRBV18,TGTGCCAGCTCACCAGGGACAGGGGATGAGCAGTACTTC,CASSPGTGDEQYF
.,.,TRBJ1-2,TRBV19,TGTGCCAGTAGTATGCTTACAGGGCCCACCTATGGCTACACCTTC,CASSMLTGPTYGYTF
.,TRBD1,TRBJ1-1,TRBV19,TGTGCCAGTAGTATCGCCGACACAGGGGGGAGGATGAACACTGAAGCTTTCTTT,CASSIADTGGRMNTEAFF
.,.,TRBJ2-7,TRBV27,TGTGCCAGCAGATTACACCGGGACACAACCTACGAGCAGTACTTC,CASRLHRDTTYEQYF
.,.,TRBJ2-3,TRBV6-5,TGTGCCAGCAGTTCTGTTGGGGGGTATACGCAGTATTTT,CASSSVGGYTQYF
once,.,TRBJ1-2,TRBV4-3,TGCGCCAGCAGCCAAGCCGGAAGGGGGGGCATCTATGGCTACACCTTC,CASSQAGRGGIYGYTF
.,.,TRBJ1-2,TRBV10-3,TGTGCCATCAGTGAGTCGGCGGGGACCTATGGCTACACCTTC,CAISESAGTYGYTF
few,TRBD2,TRBJ2-2,TRBV13,TGTGCCAGCAGCTCAGGACTAGCGAACACCGGGGAGCTGTTTTTT,CASSSGLANTGELFF
.,TRBD1,TRBJ2-3,TRBV9,TGTGCCAGCAGCGCTACAGGGGGGTCGACAGATACGCAGTATTTT,CASSATGGSTDTQYF
.,.,TRBJ2-1,TRBV9,TGTGCCAGCAGCGCACAGGGCGGGGGAGGTGAGCAGTTCTTC,CASSAQGGGGEQFF
.,TRBD1,TRBJ1-6,TRBV2,TGTGCCAGCAGATTACAGGGGGGCAATTCACCCCTCCACTTT,CASRLQGGNSPLHF
.,TRBD1,TRBJ1-4,TRBV9,TGTGCCAGCACCTCAAAACAGGGGGAAAAACTGTTTTTT,CASTSKQGEKLFF
.,TRBD2,TRBJ2-1,TRBV7-3,TGTGCCAGCAGCTTAGCCCCTACTAGCGGGGGGCCGAGAAATGAGCAGTTCTTC,CASSLAPTSGGPRNEQFF
.,TRBD1,TRBJ2-7,TRBV7-6,TGTGCCAGCAGCCGGACAGGGGAGGGCGAGCAGTACTTC,CASSRTGEGEQYF